This T cell receptor beta chain was sequenced during a study of cytomegalovirus exposure and HLA in healthy donors. Across the whole study: Researchers found that roughly 80% of almost 400 genotyped donors fell within the Caucasian-associated ancestry cluster.

With regard to this clone: Antigen unknown.

The study's findings and limits: Researchers left out some V segments, among them TRBV6-2 and TRBV6-3, as indistinguishable. Later analysis revealed greater clonal expansion in HLA-associated TCR beta chains than in equally common others.

CDR1 is SGHRS, CDR2 YFSETQ, per germline. With V trimmed by 4 bases and J by 3 bases, 6 bases remained unmatched. The CDR3 is made up of 14 amino acids. With 60 Vbeta and 13 Jbeta primers, the PCR was carried out. The protocol was immunoSEQ multiplex PCR, while the TCRdb copy is restricted to in-frame clones and leaves out a portion. Its table lists 100,000 to 150,000 clones. The origin of this receptor is a woman aged 40 to 50 in good health and CMV-seronegative. Specimen: PBMCs. The chain employs TRBV5-1 and TRBJ2-5, with 7 bases lining up with TRBD1. The CDR3 DNA sequence: TGCGCCAGCAGCCCAGGGACAGCAAAAGAGACCCAGTACTTC. Protein: CASSPGTAKETQYF. The full variable domain, completed using reference TRBV5-1 and TRBJ2-5, is KAGVTQTPRYLIKTRGQQVTLSCSPISGHRSVSWYQQTPGQGLQFLFEYFSETQRNKGNFPGRFSGRQFSNSRSEMNVSTLELGDSALYLCASSPGTAKETQYFGPGTRLLVL.